The text below deals with one T cell receptor (beta chain). Antigen unknown. V dropped 4 bases and J dropped 0 bases, with 10 bases sitting between them. There are 16 residues in the CDR3. Germline CDR1 and CDR2: MGHDK and SYGVNS. Libraries were prepared by immunoSEQ multiplex PCR; TCRdb keeps only in-frame clonotypes and omits some of them. The sample includes fewer than 90,000 clones, over 75% of them seen just once. This sample was included in a study of OX40 agonist ivuxolimab in advanced cancers. On the study more broadly: At 0.01 to 10 mg/kg, ivuxolimab was administered intravenously to patients every 2 weeks. Dose-escalation patients had hepatocellular carcinoma, melanoma, renal cell or head and neck cancer. Regarding the study as a whole: Some patients without response likewise showed low normalized clonal expansion.

The chain links TRBV25-1 to TRBJ2-6, with a tentative D call TRBD2 (6 bases). This material consisted of CD4+ or CD8+ T cells sorted from blood, taken in a trial of the OX40 agonist ivuxolimab. The TCR sequence derives from an adult with an advanced solid tumor such as melanoma, head and neck, liver or kidney cancer. The CDR3 here is CASSVGGYSGANVLTF. The CDR3 DNA is TGTGCCAGCAGTGTCGGAGGGTACTCTGGGGCCAACGTCCTGACTTTC.